Below are 24 T cell receptor beta chains sequenced from a single sample in a study of T cells in Graves' hyperthyroidism and ophthalmopathy. TCR beta CDR3 regions were amplified from RNA transcripts. The HTBI primer set drove a first-round RT-PCR of the TCR CDR3. TCRdb processed the multiplex PCR reads anew with MiXCR; each CDR3 protein has one entry. The data show 450,000 to 600,000 distinct CDR3 sequences, 20% seen once. The sample was blood. All receptors come from a man aged 40-49 years with Graves' ophthalmopathy.

The CDR3 spells CAISDSYGGNEKLFF. DNA of the CDR3: TGTGCCATCAGTGACTCGTACGGAGGAAATGAAAAACTGTTTTTT. V and J are TRBV10-3 and TRBJ1-4; unclear D gene. Germline V gene sequence: CDR1 ENHRY, CDR2 SYGVKD. V shed 3 bases and J shed 5 bases, with 13 bases lying between them. The CDR3 consists of 15 residues.

This clonotype was detected ten times or more. The V call is TRBV6-1, the J call TRBJ2-3, with 8 bases lining up with TRBD2. V gave up 1 base and J gave up 5 bases; unmatched junction bases: 17. The germline CDR1 and CDR2 sequences are MNHNS and SASEGT. This CDR3 contains 19 residues. CDR3 DNA: TGTGCCAGCAGTGAAGGGCGGATTGACGGGAGGGCCCGGAAAGATACGCAGTATTTT. As protein: CASSEGRIDGRARKDTQYF.

This clonotype has ten or more counts. CDR3 nucleotide sequence: TGTGCCAGCAGCAGGAGGACTAGCGGGAATGAGCAGTTCTTC. Translation: CASSRRTSGNEQFF. This chain links TRBV11-2 with TRBJ2-1; TRBD2 agrees at 11 bases. This CDR3 is 14 amino acids long. V shed 5 bases and J 7 bases; nucleotides not matched to a gene: 4. CDR1 and CDR2 from the germline V gene are SGHAT and FQNNGV.

The genes are TRBV11-2 and TRBJ1-6; D not certain. Germline V CDR1 and CDR2: SGHAT, FQNNGV. Trimming pared 5 bases from V and 3 bases from J, leaving 8 bases between. The CDR3 extends over 14 amino acids. The CDR3 sequence: CASSPINYNSPLHF. In nucleotides, the CDR3 is TGTGCCAGCAGCCCGATTAACTATAATTCACCCCTCCACTTT.

V usage is TRBV6-2 or TRBV6-3 and J usage is TRBJ1-5, with D possibly being TRBD1 (6 bases). Trimming stripped 4 bases from V and 3 bases from J, with 10 bases between. This CDR3 is built from 14 residues. In germline, CDR1 is MNHEY, CDR2 SVGEGT. The CDR3 protein is CASSSGHYNQPQHF. In nucleotides, the CDR3 is TGTGCCAGCAGTTCGGGACATTACAATCAGCCCCAGCATTTT.

This clonotype was counted many times. This chain uses TRBV20-1 with TRBJ2-7; D ambiguous. CDR3 size: 15 residues. Germline CDR1 DFQATT, CDR2 SNEGSKA (reference sequence). Trimming removed 0 bases at V and 5 bases at J, with 17 bases between. CDR3 sequence (DNA): TGCAGTGCTAGAGAGCTGGCCAGAGCGTTGGACGAGCAGTACTTC. Protein: CSARELARALDEQYF.

This clonotype has a handful of counts. The chain employs TRBV19 and TRBJ2-6; weak D call: TRBD1 (5 bases). The CDR3 has 14 amino acids. Germline values: CDR1 LNHDA, CDR2 SQIVND (reference sequence). The V and J ends lost 7 bases and 4 bases respectively, with 11 bases between them. The CDR3 sequence: CASTKGQGANVLTF. The CDR3 DNA sequence: TGTGCCAGTACTAAGGGGCAAGGGGCCAACGTCCTGACTTTC.

This clonotype appeared a few times. The V and J genes are TRBV6-1 and TRBJ1-5; D is unresolved. The germline V gene encodes CDR1 MNHNS and CDR2 SASEGT. This CDR3 has 14 residues. V was shortened by 5 bases and J by 9 bases, with 17 bases between the two germline ends. The CDR3 reads CASSSDLGRRPQHF. CDR3 bases: TGTGCCAGCAGTTCAGATTTGGGGAGGCGGCCCCAGCATTTT.

This clonotype was observed at least ten times. The rearrangement joins TRBV28 to TRBJ2-7, with TRBD1 as a possible D gene (7 bases). The germline V and J ends were trimmed by 6 bases and 4 bases, with 10 bases remaining between them. There are 12 residues in the CDR3. Germline loops: CDR1 MDHEN, CDR2 SYDVKM. Here the CDR3 DNA reads TGTGCCAGCAGGCAGGGGGGTTACGAGCAGTACTTC. Encoded protein: CASRQGGYEQYF.

This clonotype was seen at least ten times. The CDR3 region has the DNA TGTGCCAGCAGCTTAGGGGAGGGACAGAGCTCCTACAATGAGCAGTTCTTC. It yields the protein CASSLGEGQSSYNEQFF. The chain combines TRBV11-3 with TRBJ2-1; D assignment may be TRBD1 or TRBD2 (7 bases each). CDR1 SGHNT and CDR2 YENEEA come from the germline V gene. CDR3 length: 17 residues. The V gene lost 1 base and the J gene lost 0 bases, with 13 bases spanning the gap.

This clonotype was seen only a few times. V is TRBV20-1 and J is TRBJ2-3, with TRBD1 identical over 7 bases. With V trimmed by 3 bases and J by 4 bases, 13 bases remained unmatched. The CDR3 totals 16 residues. The germline gives CDR1 DFQATT, CDR2 SNEGSKA (reference sequence). CDR3 sequence (DNA): TGCAGTGCTAGCTCGGGCAGGGGGTCATCGGCAGATACGCAGTATTTT. As protein: CSASSGRGSSADTQYF.

This rearrangement joins TRBV15 to TRBJ1-2; D ambiguous. Germline assignment: CDR1 LNHNV and CDR2 YYDKDF (reference sequence). The CDR3 loop spans 14 amino acids. V dropped 1 base and J dropped 4 bases, with 10 bases sitting between them. In DNA form, the CDR3 reads TGTGCCACCAGCAGAGGCTGGGGAGCCTATGGCTACACCTTC. This encodes CATSRGWGAYGYTF.

Ten or more counts support this clonotype. This chain joins TRBV2 and TRBJ2-2; 8 bases fit TRBD2. The germline V gene has CDR1 SNHLY and CDR2 FYNNEI. Trimming removed 3 bases from V and 4 bases from J; junction bases left unmatched: 4. CDR3 length: 15 amino acids. The CDR3 region has the DNA TGTGCCAGCAGTGAGGTGGCGGGGGGCACCGGGGAGCTGTTTTTT. Translating gives CASSEVAGGTGELFF.

This clonotype showed up just a few times. The rearrangement joins TRBV27 to TRBJ1-1; D is unclear. The CDR3 runs to 14 residues. V was cut by 6 bases and J by 1 base, with 12 bases left in between. Germline lookup yields CDR1 MNHEY and CDR2 SMNVEV (reference sequence). The CDR3 sequence is CASRKLRQNTEAFF. The CDR3 DNA is TGTGCCAGCAGGAAGTTAAGGCAGAACACTGAAGCTTTCTTT.

This clonotype was found many times. CDR3 nucleotide sequence: TGTGCCAGCAGTGTGAGCGGTAGCTCCTACAATGAGCAGTTCTTC. Translated, it gives CASSVSGSSYNEQFF. The J gene is TRBJ2-1, the V gene TRBV2; perhaps TRBD2 as D (5 bases). CDR1 and CDR2 from the germline V gene are SNHLY and FYNNEI. The CDR3 is 15 residues long. Trimming stripped 4 bases from V and 0 bases from J, with 10 bases between.

Many counts were recorded for this clonotype. The chain uses TRBV30 and TRBJ1-1, with 12 bases matching TRBD1. Germline V lookup: CDR1 GTSNPN, CDR2 SVGIG (reference sequence). CDR3 length equals 17 residues. J gave up 1 base and V 5 bases, and 11 bases lay outside the gene matches. DNA of the CDR3: TGTGCCTGGCACGGGGGGACAGGGGGCCTTACGAACACTGAAGCTTTCTTT. This gives the protein CAWHGGTGGLTNTEAFF.

V gene TRBV11-1 combines with J gene TRBJ1-1; 12 bases align to TRBD1. The germline CDR1 and CDR2 sequences are SGHAT and FQDESV (reference sequence). V shed 6 bases, J shed 1 base, and the junction held 12 bases outside the gene matches. This CDR3 is 18 amino acids long. In nucleotides, the CDR3 is TGTGCCAGCAGTGGCGCCGGGACAGGGGGCGGCGCGAACACTGAAGCTTTCTTT. It yields the protein CASSGAGTGGGANTEAFF. The whole variable domain, filled in from reference TRBV11-1 and TRBJ1-1, reads EAEVAQSPRYKITEKSQAVAFWCDPISGHATLYWYRQILGQGPELLVQFQDESVVDDSQLPKDRFSAERLKGVDSTLKIQPAELGDSAMYLCASSGAGTGGGANTEAFFGQGTRLTVV.

This clonotype was counted once. The gene calls are TRBV29-1 and TRBJ1-1; 8 nucleotides agree with TRBD1. The CDR3 spans 14 residues. Germline CDR1 reads SQVTM; CDR2 reads ANQGSEA. V gave up 7 bases and J gave up 5 bases; unmatched junction bases: 12. The CDR3 bases are TGCAGCGCGGGGACAGGCCTCTCAGGGACTGAAGCTTTCTTT. Its protein is CSAGTGLSGTEAFF.

This clonotype turned up a few times. This chain links TRBV5-1 with TRBJ2-3, with D perhaps TRBD2 (6 bases). V lost 0 bases to trimming and J lost 3 bases, with 11 bases between them. This CDR3 has 15 residues. The germline V gene encodes CDR1 SGHRS and CDR2 YFSETQ. This CDR3 reads CASSLVGGMTDTQYF. CDR3 nucleotides: TGCGCCAGCAGCTTGGTTGGCGGGATGACAGATACGCAGTATTTT.

The gene calls are TRBV29-1 and TRBJ1-5, with D possibly TRBD1 on 5 matching bases. Trimming left V 7 bases short and J 9 bases short, with 16 bases between. Germline CDR1 and CDR2: SQVTM and ANQGSEA. This CDR3 comprises 12 residues. DNA for the CDR3: TGCAGCGCCCGGACCCGGGGCGGGCCCCAGCATTTT. This sequence encodes CSARTRGGPQHF.

This clonotype has only a few counts. The rearrangement uses TRBV15 and TRBJ2-3, with 9 bases fitting TRBD2. The CDR3 is 15 residues long. The V and J ends lost 1 base and 6 bases, in that order; junction bases with no gene match: 5. CDR1 is LNHNV and CDR2 is YYDKDF in the germline V gene (reference sequence). As DNA, the CDR3 is TGTGCCACCAGCAGAGCGGCGGGGGGGCTGGATACGCAGTATTTT. Amino acids: CATSRAAGGLDTQYF. Filled out from reference TRBV15 and TRBJ2-3, the complete variable domain reads DAMVIQNPRYQVTQFGKPVTLSCSQTLNHNVMYWYQQKSSQAPKLLFHYYDKDFNNEADTPDNFQSRRPNTSFCFLDIRSPGLGDTAMYLCATSRAAGGLDTQYFGPGTRLTVL.

This clonotype appeared a few times. The chain couples TRBV6-1 to TRBJ2-5, with a weak D call TRBD2 (6 bases). Germline V CDR1 and CDR2: MNHNS, SASEGT. The CDR3 length is 14 residues. With 8 bases removed from V and 5 bases from J, the gap between germline ends came to 18 bases. The CDR3 is CASLRAGPWETQYF. In DNA, the CDR3 is TGTGCCAGCCTACGGGCGGGGCCTTGGGAGACCCAGTACTTC.

This clonotype was observed many times. The rearrangement uses TRBV6-2 or TRBV6-3 and TRBJ2-1, with D possibly being TRBD1 (6 bases). This CDR3 region has 12 residues. Trimming cost V 8 bases and J 7 bases, with 12 bases left between them. Germline V gene lookup returns CDR1 MNHEY and CDR2 SVGEGT. CDR3 DNA sequence: TGTGCCAGCTCACCCCAGGGGAATGAGCAGTTCTTC. It encodes CASSPQGNEQFF.

This clonotype was counted only a few times. The V and J genes are TRBV7-6 and TRBJ1-5; tentatively, D is TRBD1 (5 bases). CDR3 length: 16 residues. The V and J ends lost 1 base and 10 bases respectively, with 20 bases between them. Germline V gene data show CDR1 as SGHVS and CDR2 as FNYEAQ. CDR3 nucleotides: TGTGCCAGCAGCTTAGGGAGGAGGGGCCCCGGCGAACCCCAGCATTTT. Its protein is CASSLGRRGPGEPQHF.